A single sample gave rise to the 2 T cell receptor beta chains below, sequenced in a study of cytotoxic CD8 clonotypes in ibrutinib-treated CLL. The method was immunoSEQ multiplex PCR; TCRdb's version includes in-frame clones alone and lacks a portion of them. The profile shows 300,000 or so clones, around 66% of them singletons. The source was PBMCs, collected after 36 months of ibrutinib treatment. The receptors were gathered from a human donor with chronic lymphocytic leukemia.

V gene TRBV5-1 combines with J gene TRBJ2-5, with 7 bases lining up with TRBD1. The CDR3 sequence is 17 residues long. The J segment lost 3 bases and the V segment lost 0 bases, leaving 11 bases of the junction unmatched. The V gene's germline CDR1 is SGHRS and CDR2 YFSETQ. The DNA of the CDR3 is TGCGCCAGCAGCTTGGTGGCAGGGGGTAAAATCGAAGAGACCCAGTACTTC. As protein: CASSLVAGGKIEETQYF.

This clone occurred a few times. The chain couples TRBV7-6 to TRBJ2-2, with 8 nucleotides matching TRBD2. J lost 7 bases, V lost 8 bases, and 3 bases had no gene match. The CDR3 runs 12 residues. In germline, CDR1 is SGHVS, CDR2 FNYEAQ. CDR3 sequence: CASVREGGELFF. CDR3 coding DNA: TGTGCCAGCGTCCGGGAGGGCGGGGAGCTGTTTTTT.